The 30 T cell receptor beta chains below were found in one sample sequenced in a study of blood T cells in healthy people across ages (dated by TCRdb to about 2015). Libraries were made using 5' RACE. Sequencing relied on an Illumina HiSeq 2500. A second PCR of about 6 to 11 cycles was performed with a sample-barcoded 5' primer and a J-beta primer mix. TCRdb reworked the public reads: Q25 trimming with fastp, MiXCR clone assembly, productive beta chains retained. Rows merge per CDR3 protein into single entries with the most common DNA and genes. Across this sample there are about 1,000,000 distinct CDR3 sequences, with under 45% seen only once. Approximately 19% of the sample belongs to the ten largest clones. The sample comprised blood. The receptors come from a woman aged 55 to 70 in good health.

Only a few counts were recorded for this clonotype. The chain employs TRBV9 and TRBJ2-1; 12 bases are a match to TRBD2. The CDR3 is 18 amino acids. With 3 bases clipped from V and 6 bases from J, the junction kept 13 bases outside the gene matches. The germline gives CDR1 SGDLS, CDR2 YYNGEE. The CDR3 DNA reads as TGTGCCAGCAGCGCACGTAGCCGATGGACTAGCGGGGCCAATGAGCAGTTCTTC. This gives the protein CASSARSRWTSGANEQFF. Full variable domain (outside the CDR3, taken from reference TRBV9 and TRBJ2-1): DSGVTQTPKHLITATGQRVTLRCSPRSGDLSVYWYQQSLDQGLQFLIQYYNGEERAKGNILERFSAQQFPDLHSELNLSSLELGDSALYFCASSARSRWTSGANEQFFGPGTRLTVL.

The chain carries TRBV27 and TRBJ1-6, with no clear D. Trimming pared 5 bases from V and 7 bases from J, leaving 9 bases between. Germline CDR1 is MNHEY and CDR2 is SMNVEV (reference sequence). This CDR3 contains 13 residues. The CDR3 loop reads CASSVSANSPLHF. Here the CDR3 DNA reads TGTGCCAGCAGTGTTTCTGCGAATTCACCCCTCCACTTT.

The genes are TRBV28 and TRBJ2-5, with TRBD2 matching 7 bases. The J call is in doubt because the DNA end fits TRBJ2-7 better. Germline V gives CDR1 MDHEN, CDR2 SYDVKM. CDR3 length equals 14 residues. CDR3 DNA: TGTGCCAGCAGCCTGGCTAGCGGAAGGAACGAGCAGTACTTC. The encoded protein is CASSLASGRNEQYF.

V usage is TRBV6-5 and J usage is TRBJ2-1; no definite D call. The J call may be wrong; the DNA end is better matched by TRBJ2-7. The V gene's germline CDR1 is MNHEY and CDR2 SVGAGI. The length of the CDR3 is 12 residues. CDR3 sequence (DNA): TGTGCCAGCAGTCAAAGTCCGGCCGAGCAGTACTTC. It specifies CASSQSPAEQYF.

This clonotype appeared a few times. The V call is TRBV20-1, the J call TRBJ1-2, with D tentatively TRBD1 (5 bases). The CDR3 is made up of 14 amino acids. In germline, CDR1 is DFQATT, CDR2 SNEGSKA (reference sequence). Trimming took off 6 bases at V and 2 bases at J, with 16 bases between the two ends. Written as DNA, the CDR3 is TGCAGTGCCCGACTTAGGGGAGAGAACTATGGCTACACCTTC. This encodes CSARLRGENYGYTF.

This clonotype was detected ten times or more. The V gene is TRBV20-1, the J gene TRBJ2-7, with TRBD1 as a possible D gene (5 bases). V was trimmed by 3 bases and J by 3 bases, leaving 15 bases between them. Per the germline V gene, CDR1 is DFQATT and CDR2 is SNEGSKA (reference sequence). The CDR3 length is 14 residues. CDR3 residues: CSASRQGNNYEQYF. Written as DNA, the CDR3 is TGCAGTGCTAGCCGGCAGGGTAACAACTACGAGCAGTACTTC.

This clonotype was detected only a few times. The V call is TRBV6-6, the J call TRBJ2-4; 7 nucleotides agree with TRBD2. The CDR3 consists of 17 residues. CDR1 and CDR2 from the germline V gene are MNHNY and SVGAGI (reference sequence). The V segment lost 2 bases and the J segment 7 bases; nucleotides outside the gene matches: 14. CDR3 sequence (DNA): TGTGCCAGCAGTTACCCCGTGGGGGGAGGGTCGGTCAACATTCAGTACTTC. It yields the protein CASSYPVGGGSVNIQYF.

The chain recombines TRBV11-2 with TRBJ2-7; D is possibly TRBD2 (5 bases). This CDR3 is 16 amino acids long. Germline lookup yields CDR1 SGHAT and CDR2 FQNNGV. The V end was cut by 7 bases, the J end by 0 bases, with 19 bases between. The CDR3 DNA follows: TGTGCCAGCACCCCCCAACCGGGGATTACCTCCTACGAGCAGTACTTC. Translating gives CASTPQPGITSYEQYF.

This chain joins TRBV29-1 and TRBJ1-2; D is undetermined. The CDR3 has 13 amino acids. V was cut by 7 bases and J by 3 bases, with 15 bases left in between. Germline loops: CDR1 SQVTM, CDR2 ANQGSEA. The chain's CDR3 is CSASRAGDYGYTF. CDR3 DNA sequence: TGCAGCGCCTCCCGTGCGGGAGACTATGGCTACACCTTC. The whole variable domain, remainder taken from reference TRBV29-1 and TRBJ1-2, is SAVISQKPSRDICQRGTSLTIQCQVDSQVTMMFWYRQQPGQSLTLIATANQGSEATYESGFVIDKFPISRPNLTFSTLTVSNMSPEDSSIYLCSASRAGDYGYTFGSGTRLTVV.

The chain links TRBV20-1 to TRBJ2-7, with D possibly being TRBD1 or TRBD2 (6 bases each). Trimming stripped 1 base from V and 5 bases from J, with 15 bases between. Looked up from germline, CDR1 is DFQATT and CDR2 is SNEGSKA (reference sequence). CDR3 length: 14 amino acids. CDR3 nucleotide sequence: TGCAGTGCTAGAGGGGGGGCAGGGAGGAACGAGCAGTACTTC. Encoded protein: CSARGGAGRNEQYF.

This clonotype was counted between two and nine times. V is TRBV6-2 or TRBV6-3 and J is TRBJ2-1; D is possibly TRBD2 (6 bases). Matching the DNA end better, TRBJ2-7 makes the J call doubtful. The CDR3 is 14 amino acids. The germline V gene has CDR1 MNHEY and CDR2 SVGEGT. The CDR3 bases are TGTGCCAGCAGTCTCCGGAGGGCCTACAATGAGCAGTACTTC. It is translated as CASSLRRAYNEQYF.

Here the CDR3 reads CASSLSRDRAYEQYF. For the CDR3, the DNA is TGCGCCAGCAGCCTTTCCCGGGACAGGGCCTACGAGCAGTACTTC. The chain has TRBV4-1 and TRBJ2-5; TRBD1 matches 9 bases. The better agreement between TRBJ2-7 and the DNA end casts doubt on the J call. Germline V gives CDR1 MGHRA, CDR2 YSYEKL. CDR3 size: 15 residues.

There are a few counts of this clonotype. The chain uses TRBV5-5 and TRBJ2-1; D tentatively reads TRBD1 or TRBD2 (6 bases each). The CDR3 is made up of 14 amino acids. The V end lost 4 bases, the J end lost 4 bases, and 12 bases lay between the germline ends. CDR1 and CDR2 (germline): SGHKS, YYEKEE (reference sequence). The CDR3 DNA reads as TGTGCCAGCAGCGGGGGGCCCCCTTACAATGAGCAGTTCTTC. This sequence encodes CASSGGPPYNEQFF.

This clonotype was seen a few times. This rearrangement joins TRBV20-1 to TRBJ2-5; TRBD2 matches at 9 bases. The CDR3 sequence is 15 residues long. With 0 bases clipped from V and 4 bases from J, the junction kept 6 bases outside the gene matches. From germline, CDR1 is DFQATT and CDR2 SNEGSKA (reference sequence). The CDR3 loop reads CSARDWGLAGETQYF. CDR3 in DNA: TGCAGTGCTAGAGATTGGGGACTAGCTGGAGAGACCCAGTACTTC.

This clonotype has a handful of counts. The CDR3 DNA sequence: TGCGCCAGCAGCCAAAACATGGAGGTGGGGCAGGGGTCAGGGGCCAACGTCCTGACTTTC. Amino acids: CASSQNMEVGQGSGANVLTF. The J gene is TRBJ2-6, the V gene TRBV4-1; possibly TRBD1 for D (6 bases). V was shortened by 2 bases and J by 4 bases, with 24 bases between the two germline ends. The CDR3 is 20 residues long. The germline CDR1 and CDR2 sequences are MGHRA and YSYEKL.

The chain recombines TRBV4-1 with TRBJ2-2, with TRBD1 as a possible D gene (5 bases). Germline CDR1 MGHRA, CDR2 YSYEKL. V lost 10 bases and J lost 2, with 11 bases in between. The CDR3 is 13 amino acids. The CDR3 loop reads CATQTANTGELFF. The DNA of the CDR3 is TGCGCCACCCAGACAGCTAACACCGGGGAGCTGTTTTTT.

This chain joins TRBV10-3 and TRBJ2-5; 11 bases agree with TRBD2. CDR1 is ENHRY, CDR2 SYGVKD, per germline. V dropped 4 bases and J dropped 2; count of bases not matched to a gene: 6. This CDR3 is built from 16 residues. The CDR3 reads CAISVPGLAAQETQYF. CDR3 sequence (DNA): TGTGCCATCAGTGTACCGGGACTAGCGGCTCAAGAGACCCAGTACTTC.

This rearrangement joins TRBV2 to TRBJ2-7, with TRBD2 matching over 10 bases. The V and J ends lost 6 bases and 3 bases, in that order; junction bases with no gene match: 11. The CDR3 is made up of 16 amino acids. Germline V gene data show CDR1 as SNHLY and CDR2 as FYNNEI. This CDR3 is CASRPTGASGSYEQYF. CDR3 in DNA: TGTGCCAGCAGACCTACCGGGGCTAGCGGGAGCTACGAGCAGTACTTC.

This clonotype was counted only a few times. This chain uses TRBV11-2 with TRBJ1-2, with D hard to call. V lost 4 bases, J lost 7 bases, and 10 bases lay in between. The CDR3 extends over 12 amino acids. In germline, CDR1 is SGHAT, CDR2 FQNNGV. CDR3 loop: CASSSERVGYTF. CDR3 in DNA: TGTGCCAGCAGCTCCGAAAGGGTTGGCTACACCTTC.

This clonotype was seen more than once but under ten times. J is TRBJ1-5 and V is TRBV15; D perhaps matches TRBD1 (6 bases). The CDR3 is 15 amino acids. CDR1 is LNHNV and CDR2 is YYDKDF in the germline V gene (reference sequence). Trimming left V 1 base short and J 5 bases short, with 12 bases between. CDR3 residues: CATSRVSGADQPQHF. CDR3 nucleotide sequence: TGTGCCACCAGCAGAGTATCGGGGGCGGATCAGCCCCAGCATTTT.

To note about this clonotype: A much larger clone differs by one base, so this may be a read error. V gene TRBV6-2 or TRBV6-3 combines with J gene TRBJ2-7; D is undetermined. Germline V gives CDR1 MNHEY, CDR2 SVGEGT. This CDR3 is 13 amino acids long. CDR3 residues: CASSDSRSYEQYF. The CDR3 DNA reads TGTGCCAGCAGTGACTCTCGGTCCTACGAGCAGTACTTC.

This clonotype has a handful of counts. CDR3 bases: TGTGCCAGCAGCAAATCGACAGGGAAAAATCAGCCCCAGCATTTT. It is translated as CASSKSTGKNQPQHF. This chain uses TRBV12-3 or TRBV12-4 with TRBJ1-5, with 7 positions matching TRBD1. The CDR3 has 15 amino acids. The J segment lost 4 bases and the V segment lost 6 bases, leaving 9 bases of the junction unmatched.

This clonotype came up a few times. The junction does not match germline at one end; this may be a read error. V usage is TRBV2 and J usage is TRBJ2-3; D remains unclear. This CDR3 comprises 12 residues. Germline V gene lookup returns CDR1 SNHLY and CDR2 FYNNEI. CDR3 loop: CASREAGDTQYF. CDR3 coding DNA: TGTGCCAGCAGGGAAGCCGGGGATACGCAGTATTTT.

The chain combines TRBV12-3 or TRBV12-4 with TRBJ2-1; D is uncertain. The V end was cut by 4 bases, the J end by 0 bases, with 10 bases between. The CDR3 totals 15 residues. CDR3: CASSSLGSSYNEQFF. The CDR3 bases are TGTGCCAGCAGTTCCCTGGGGTCCTCCTACAATGAGCAGTTCTTC.

This chain uses TRBV27 with TRBJ2-3; D is tentatively TRBD1 or TRBD2 (5 bases each). CDR3 length equals 18 residues. From germline, CDR1 is MNHEY and CDR2 SMNVEV (reference sequence). The ends were cut back, 0 bases at V and 3 bases at J, with 19 bases in the middle. This CDR3 is CASSLSYRGSGHTDTQYF. The DNA for the CDR3 is TGTGCCAGCAGTTTATCTTACCGGGGCTCCGGGCATACAGATACGCAGTATTTT.

This chain connects TRBV3-1 to TRBJ2-4; D may match TRBD1 or TRBD2 (6 bases each). The CDR3 has 17 residues. V lost 4 bases, J lost 3 bases, and 19 bases lay in between. From germline, CDR1 is LGHDT and CDR2 YNNKEL (reference sequence). The CDR3 loop is CASSPPRDTAGKNIQYF. In DNA, the CDR3 is TGTGCCAGCAGCCCGCCGCGGGACACGGCGGGCAAAAACATTCAGTACTTC. The whole variable domain, remainder taken from reference TRBV3-1 and TRBJ2-4, is DTAVSQTPKYLVTQMGNDKSIKCEQNLGHDTMYWYKQDSKKFLKIMFSYNNKELIINETVPNRFSPKSPDKAHLNLHINSLELGDSAVYFCASSPPRDTAGKNIQYFGAGTRLSVL.

This chain connects TRBV6-5 to TRBJ1-4; the match to TRBD1 covers 8 bases. V lost 4 bases and J lost 8; bases outside the gene matches: 9. Germline V gives CDR1 MNHEY, CDR2 SVGAGI. The CDR3 extends over 15 amino acids. The CDR3 loop reads CASSSAAGDREKLFF. The CDR3 DNA follows: TGTGCCAGCAGTTCGGCCGCGGGGGACAGGGAAAAACTGTTTTTT.

This sequence joins TRBV15 and TRBJ2-1; D not certain. Trimming pared 0 bases from V and 5 bases from J, leaving 17 bases between. This CDR3 is built from 17 residues. CDR1 is LNHNV, CDR2 YYDKDF, per germline (reference sequence). The CDR3 loop reads CATSRDLGLGQDNEQFF. CDR3 bases: TGTGCCACCAGCAGAGATCTCGGGCTAGGCCAAGACAATGAGCAGTTCTTC.

This clonotype came up a few times. The rearrangement links TRBV7-9 to TRBJ2-5; 8 nucleotides agree with TRBD1. Germline assignment: CDR1 SEHNR and CDR2 FQNEAQ (reference sequence). The J segment lost 5 bases and the V segment lost 5 bases, leaving 13 bases of the junction unmatched. The CDR3 extends over 16 amino acids. The CDR3, as DNA: TGTGCCAGCAGCAGAATTCTAGGACAGGGTGAGGAGACCCAGTACTTC. Translated: CASSRILGQGEETQYF.

This clonotype has more than one count but fewer than ten. This chain links TRBV27 with TRBJ1-2, with D maybe TRBD1 (5 bases). The CDR3 contains 14 residues. V was cut by 6 bases and J by 1 base, with 12 bases left in between. CDR1 and CDR2 (germline): MNHEY, SMNVEV (reference sequence). The CDR3 spells CASRAGTVNYGYTF. CDR3 coding DNA: TGTGCCAGCAGAGCGGGGACCGTTAACTATGGCTACACCTTC.